A single TCR beta chain is shown here with its context. This specimen comes from a study of blood T cell repertoires in COVID-19. The data were produced by immunoSEQ multiplex PCR, yet TCRdb's version contains in-frame clones alone and is incomplete. The table lists approximately 180,000 clones, 70% to 90% of them singletons. The CDR3 runs to 15 residues. The germline gives CDR1 LNHNV, CDR2 YYDKDF (reference sequence). The V segment lost 1 base and the J segment 6 bases; nucleotides outside the gene matches: 6. The sequencing sample was made of peripheral blood. The chain has TRBV15 and TRBJ1-5; 7 bases align to TRBD1. The receptor comes from a man in his sixties with acute or convalescent COVID-19. The CDR3 here is CATSRVGRGSQPQHF. The CDR3, as DNA: TGTGCCACCAGCAGAGTTGGCAGGGGGTCTCAGCCCCAGCATTTT.